Below are 17 T cell receptor beta chains sequenced from a single sample in a study of cytomegalovirus exposure and HLA in healthy donors. Produced via immunoSEQ multiplex PCR; TCRdb's table is partial and in-frame only. The sample lists about 150,000 clones, 90% to 95% occurring once. Sequenced sample: PBMCs. These TCRs come from a man aged 18 to 30 in good health and CMV-seronegative.

There are a few counts of this clone. The chain employs TRBV6-1 and TRBJ1-6, with D maybe TRBD1 (5 bases). Germline V lookup: CDR1 MNHNS, CDR2 SASEGT. The V gene lost 8 bases and the J gene lost 5 bases, with 13 bases spanning the gap. The CDR3 is made up of 14 amino acids. CDR3 bases: TGTGCCAGCCGAGACAGCCGGGATAATTCACCCCTCCACTTT. Amino acids: CASRDSRDNSPLHF.

This chain connects TRBV30 to TRBJ2-3; TRBD1 is a possible D gene (5 bases). The CDR3 loop spans 13 amino acids. Per the germline V gene, CDR1 is GTSNPN and CDR2 is SVGIG (reference sequence). With 3 bases removed from V and 2 bases from J, the gap between germline ends came to 9 bases. For the CDR3, the DNA is TGTGCCTGGAGGACAGTAAACACAGATACGCAGTATTTT. Translating gives CAWRTVNTDTQYF.

This clone was recorded once. This chain joins TRBV5-3 and TRBJ2-6; TRBD1 agrees at 8 bases. TRBV5-3 is recorded as an ORF, its role being uncertain. The CDR3 has 17 amino acids. With 4 bases clipped from V and 0 bases from J, the junction kept 6 bases outside the gene matches. CDR3: CARSTTGAYSGANVLTF. The CDR3 DNA is TGTGCCAGAAGCACGACAGGGGCCTACTCTGGGGCCAACGTCCTGACTTTC.

The chain is built from TRBV7-2 and TRBJ2-5; perhaps TRBD1 as D (6 bases). The ends were cut back, 4 bases at V and 5 bases at J, with 11 bases in the middle. This CDR3 spans 13 amino acids. Germline CDR1 SGHTA, CDR2 FQGNSA. In DNA form, the CDR3 reads TGTGCCAGCAGCTCACAGGGTTCGGAGACCCAGTACTTC. This encodes CASSSQGSETQYF.

This chain links TRBV7-8 with TRBJ1-5; TRBD1 agrees at 9 bases. Germline lookup yields CDR1 SGHVS and CDR2 FQNEAQ. The junction had 0 bases not matched to a gene; V was cut back by 1 base and J by 5 bases. This CDR3 region has 14 residues. This chain's CDR3 is CASSLGQGDQPQHF. CDR3 sequence (DNA): TGTGCCAGCAGCTTAGGACAGGGGGATCAGCCCCAGCATTTT.

This clone was seen a handful of times. The chain carries TRBV11-3 and TRBJ2-4; the D gene is possibly TRBD2 (6 bases). Trimming stripped 5 bases from V and 4 bases from J, with 18 bases between. This CDR3 has 16 amino acids. CDR1 is SGHNT, CDR2 YENEEA, per germline. The CDR3 loop reads CASSPFSAGLKNIQYF. The CDR3 DNA reads as TGTGCCAGCAGCCCTTTTTCCGCGGGGCTAAAAAACATTCAGTACTTC.

This clone is a singleton in its sample. The V and J genes are TRBV30 and TRBJ1-6; D possibly corresponds to TRBD1 (5 bases). V was trimmed by 0 bases and J by 5 bases, leaving 11 bases between them. The germline V gene has CDR1 GTSNPN and CDR2 SVGIG (reference sequence). The CDR3 consists of 15 residues. In nucleotides, the CDR3 is TGTGCCTGGAGTGTCCTGCGGGACGATAATTCACCCCTCCACTTT. Protein sequence: CAWSVLRDDNSPLHF.

The V gene is TRBV7-2, the J gene TRBJ1-3; D unclear. Trimming left V 2 bases short and J 2 bases short, with 13 bases between. The CDR3 has 16 residues. Germline CDR1 reads SGHTA; CDR2 reads FQGNSA. The DNA of the CDR3 is TGTGCCAGCAGCTTACAAGCGCGGCGTACTGGAAACACCATATATTTT. Translating it yields CASSLQARRTGNTIYF.

The chain recombines TRBV28 with TRBJ2-7; 7 nucleotides line up with TRBD1. V lost 6 bases, J lost 4 bases, and 6 bases stayed unmatched. The CDR3 has 13 residues. Germline V CDR1 and CDR2: MDHEN, SYDVKM. In DNA, the CDR3 is TGTGCCAGCAGCCACGGGACAGCGTACGAGCAGTACGTC. Its protein is CASSHGTAYEQYV.

Comment on this clone: One end of the junction does not line up with germline, which may come from a read error. V gene TRBV5-1 combines with J gene TRBJ2-2; possible D gene TRBD2, 6 bases. Germline CDR1 reads SGHRS; CDR2 reads YFSETQ. This CDR3 is built from 12 residues. Here the CDR3 DNA reads TGCGCCAGCAGCTTGGTTGGAGGGGTGCTGTTTTTT. It codes for CASSLVGGVLFF.

The chain joins TRBV5-8 to TRBJ2-5; 8 bases match TRBD2. Germline V gene lookup returns CDR1 SGHTS and CDR2 YDEGEE. The junction had 2 bases not matched to a gene; V was cut back by 3 bases and J by 1 base. This CDR3 has 14 residues. CDR3: CASSSGLAQETQYF. The DNA of the CDR3 is TGTGCCAGCAGCTCCGGACTAGCCCAAGAGACCCAGTACTTC.

This clone was recorded only once. The rearrangement uses TRBV28 and TRBJ1-2; TRBD1 might be the D (5 bases). Trimming stripped 3 bases from V and 3 bases from J, with 14 bases between. Germline-derived CDR1 and CDR2 are MDHEN and SYDVKM. The CDR3 consists of 15 residues. The CDR3 bases are TGTGCCAGCAGTTTTAGGGGTGAAGTTTACTATGGCTACACCTTC. This translates into CASSFRGEVYYGYTF.

This chain uses TRBV6-1 with TRBJ2-2; 7 nucleotides agree with TRBD2. CDR1 and CDR2 (germline): MNHNS, SASEGT. CDR3 length equals 17 residues. V trimming: 2 bases; J trimming: 1 base; junction bases outside the gene matches: 7. CDR3 DNA: TGTGCCAGCAGTGAACCGGGGGGAGTAAGGAACACCGGGGAGCTGTTTTTT. Translation: CASSEPGGVRNTGELFF.

The chain carries TRBV29-1 and TRBJ1-3; TRBD1 is a possible D gene (6 bases). The germline V gene has CDR1 SQVTM and CDR2 ANQGSEA. The CDR3 runs 14 residues. Trimming left V 7 bases short and J 1 base short, with 14 bases between. The CDR3 is CSADLRGSGNTIYF. In nucleotides, the CDR3 is TGCAGCGCTGACCTCAGGGGATCTGGAAACACCATATATTTT.

This chain connects TRBV6-6 to TRBJ1-1; 9 bases are shared with TRBD1. Losses at the gene ends were 7 bases for V and 4 bases for J; bases not matched to a gene: 10. This CDR3 contains 15 residues. Germline assignment: CDR1 MNHNY and CDR2 SVGAGI (reference sequence). This CDR3 reads CASTPTGQGLTEAFF. CDR3 nucleotide sequence: TGTGCCAGCACCCCCACTGGACAGGGGCTCACTGAAGCTTTCTTT.

This chain joins TRBV7-3 and TRBJ2-3, with 9 bases that match TRBD1. The CDR3 consists of 15 residues. V lost 2 bases and J lost 6; bases outside the gene matches: 6. CDR1 and CDR2 from the germline V gene are SGHTA and FQGTGA. CDR3 in DNA: TGTGCCAGCAGCTTACGACAGGGGGTCCCCGATACGCAGTATTTT. It codes for CASSLRQGVPDTQYF.

The V gene is TRBV4-3, the J gene TRBJ2-1, with 10 nucleotides matching TRBD2. Per germline, CDR1 LGHNA and CDR2 YSLEER. CDR3 length: 16 residues. The trim removed 1 base at V and 5 bases at J, leaving 5 bases unmatched. CDR3 in DNA: TGCGCCAGCAGCCAAGCTGCTAGCGGGAGCCACAATGAGCAGTTCTTC. Its translation is CASSQAASGSHNEQFF.